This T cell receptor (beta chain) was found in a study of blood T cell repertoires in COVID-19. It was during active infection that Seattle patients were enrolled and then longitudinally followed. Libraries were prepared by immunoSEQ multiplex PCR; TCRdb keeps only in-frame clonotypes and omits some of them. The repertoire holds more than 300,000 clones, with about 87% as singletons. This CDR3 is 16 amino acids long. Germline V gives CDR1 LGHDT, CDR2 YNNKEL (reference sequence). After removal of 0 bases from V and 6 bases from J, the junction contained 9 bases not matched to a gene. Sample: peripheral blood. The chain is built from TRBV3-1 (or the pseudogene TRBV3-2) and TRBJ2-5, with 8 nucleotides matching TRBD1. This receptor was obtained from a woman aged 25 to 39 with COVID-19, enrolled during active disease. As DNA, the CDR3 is TGTGCCAGCAGCCAAGATAGGTCCAGGGGGCCGCAGACCCAGTACTTC. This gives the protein CASSQDRSRGPQTQYF.